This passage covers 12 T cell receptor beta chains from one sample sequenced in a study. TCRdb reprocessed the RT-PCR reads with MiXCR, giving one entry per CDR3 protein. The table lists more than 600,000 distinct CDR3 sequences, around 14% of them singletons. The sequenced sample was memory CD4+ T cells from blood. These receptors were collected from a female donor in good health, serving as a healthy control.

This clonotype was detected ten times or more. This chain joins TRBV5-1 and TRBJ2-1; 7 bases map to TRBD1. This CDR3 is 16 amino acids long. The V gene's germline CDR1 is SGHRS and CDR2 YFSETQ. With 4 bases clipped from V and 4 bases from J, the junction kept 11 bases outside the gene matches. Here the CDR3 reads CASSDQGGGEYNEQFF. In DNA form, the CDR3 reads TGCGCCAGCAGCGATCAAGGGGGCGGAGAGTACAATGAGCAGTTCTTC. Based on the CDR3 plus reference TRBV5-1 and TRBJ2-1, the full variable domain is KAGVTQTPRYLIKTRGQQVTLSCSPISGHRSVSWYQQTPGQGLQFLFEYFSETQRNKGNFPGRFSGRQFSNSRSEMNVSTLELGDSALYLCASSDQGGGEYNEQFFGPGTRLTVL.

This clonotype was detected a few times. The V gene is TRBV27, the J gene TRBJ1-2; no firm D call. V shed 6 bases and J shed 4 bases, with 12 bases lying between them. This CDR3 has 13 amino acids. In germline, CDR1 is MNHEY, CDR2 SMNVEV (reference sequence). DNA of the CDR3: TGTGCCAGCAGCATTCGACGGGGCTATGGCTACACCTTC. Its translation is CASSIRRGYGYTF.

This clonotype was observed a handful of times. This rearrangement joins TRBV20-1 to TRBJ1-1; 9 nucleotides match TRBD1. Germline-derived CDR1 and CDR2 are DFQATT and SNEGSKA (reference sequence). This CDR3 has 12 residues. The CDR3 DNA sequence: TGCAGCACAGGGGGCATGAACACTGAAGCTTTCTTT. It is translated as CSTGGMNTEAFF.

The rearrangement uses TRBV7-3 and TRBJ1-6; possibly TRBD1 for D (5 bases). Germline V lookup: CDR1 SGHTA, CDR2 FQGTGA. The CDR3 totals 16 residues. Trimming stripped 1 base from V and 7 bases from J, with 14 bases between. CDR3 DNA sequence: TGTGCCAGCAGCTTAAGATCGGCAGGGCTGAATTCACCCCTCCACTTT. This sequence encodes CASSLRSAGLNSPLHF.

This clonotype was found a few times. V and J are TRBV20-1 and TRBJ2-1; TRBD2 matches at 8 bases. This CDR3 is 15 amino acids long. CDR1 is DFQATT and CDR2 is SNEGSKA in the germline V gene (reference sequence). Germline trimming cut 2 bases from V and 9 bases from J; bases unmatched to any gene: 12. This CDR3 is CSARRTSTLRPEQFF. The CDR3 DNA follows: TGCAGTGCTAGAAGGACTAGCACTTTACGACCTGAGCAGTTCTTC.

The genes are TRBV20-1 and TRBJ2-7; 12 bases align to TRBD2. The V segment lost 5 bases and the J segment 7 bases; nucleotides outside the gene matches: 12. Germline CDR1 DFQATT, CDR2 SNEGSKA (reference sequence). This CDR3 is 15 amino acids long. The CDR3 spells CSAPWTSGADGEQYF. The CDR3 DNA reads TGCAGTGCTCCCTGGACTAGCGGGGCTGATGGGGAGCAGTACTTC.

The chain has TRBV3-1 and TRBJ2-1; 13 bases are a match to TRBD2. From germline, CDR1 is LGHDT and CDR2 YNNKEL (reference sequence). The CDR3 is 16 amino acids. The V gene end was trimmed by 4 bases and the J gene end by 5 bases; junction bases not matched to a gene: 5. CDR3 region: CASSPRTSGGHNEQFF. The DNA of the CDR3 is TGTGCCAGCAGCCCCAGGACTAGCGGGGGCCACAATGAGCAGTTCTTC.

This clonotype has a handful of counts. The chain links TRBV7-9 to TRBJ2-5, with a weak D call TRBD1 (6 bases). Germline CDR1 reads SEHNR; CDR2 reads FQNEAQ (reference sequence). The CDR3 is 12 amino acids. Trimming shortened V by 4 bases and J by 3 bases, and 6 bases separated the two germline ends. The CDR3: CASSYREETQYF. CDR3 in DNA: TGTGCCAGCAGCTACAGGGAAGAGACCCAGTACTTC.

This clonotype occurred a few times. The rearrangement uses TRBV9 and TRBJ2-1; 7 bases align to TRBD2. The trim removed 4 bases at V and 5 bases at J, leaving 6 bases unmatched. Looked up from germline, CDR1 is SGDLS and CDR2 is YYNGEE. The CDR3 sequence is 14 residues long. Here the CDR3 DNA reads TGTGCCAGCAGCCCCCTTGGGGGGGACAATGAGCAGTTCTTC. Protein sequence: CASSPLGGDNEQFF.

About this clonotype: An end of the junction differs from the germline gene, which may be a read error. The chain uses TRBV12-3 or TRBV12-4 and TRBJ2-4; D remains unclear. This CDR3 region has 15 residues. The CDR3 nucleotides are TGTGCCAGCAGCTTAGGACGTGAATTAGGGAACATTCAGTACTTC. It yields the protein CASSLGRELGNIQYF.

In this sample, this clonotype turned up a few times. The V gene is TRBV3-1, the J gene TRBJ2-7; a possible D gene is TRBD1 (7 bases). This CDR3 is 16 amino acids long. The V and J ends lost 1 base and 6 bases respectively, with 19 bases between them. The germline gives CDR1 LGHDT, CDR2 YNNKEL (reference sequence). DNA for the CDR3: TGTGCCAGCAGCCAAGTCCGGCAGGGGGGTTCGATCGAGCAGTACTTC. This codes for CASSQVRQGGSIEQYF.

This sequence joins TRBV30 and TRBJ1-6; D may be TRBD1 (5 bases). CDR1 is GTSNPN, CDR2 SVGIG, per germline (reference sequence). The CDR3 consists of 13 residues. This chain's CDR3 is CATAAGRRSPLHF. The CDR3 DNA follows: TGTGCGACGGCGGCAGGGAGAAGGTCACCCCTCCACTTT. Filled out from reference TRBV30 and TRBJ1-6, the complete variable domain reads SQTIHQWPATLVQPVGSPLSLECTVEGTSNPNLYWYRQAAGRGLQLLFYSVGIGQISSEVPQNLSASRPQDRQFILSSKKLLLSDSGFYLCATAAGRRSPLHFGNGTRLTVT.